There are a few counts of the clone carrying this T cell receptor (beta chain). Antigen: not known. The germline V gene has CDR1 DFQATT and CDR2 SNEGSKA (reference sequence). CDR3 length: 16 residues. V was cut by 5 bases and J by 0 bases, with 17 bases left in between. This entry comes from a study of naive and memory T cell subsets. Study-wide findings and caveats: In naive cells, over 85% of TCR sequences were seen only once. Especially in CD8 cells, naive repertoires contained a few larger clonotypes, possibly CD45RA-re-expressing memory cells.

The beta constant-region primer was an equimolar mix of two oligonucleotides covering TRBC1 and TRBC2. Ligated cDNA was amplified by four rounds of PCR with nested alpha and beta constant-region primers and SP2. In TCRdb, the UMI-ligation and nested PCR reads were re-called with MiXCR into one record per CDR3 protein. The sample yields about 150,000 distinct CDR3 sequences, 22% seen once. The chain recombines TRBV20-1 with TRBJ2-4; D tentatively reads TRBD1 or TRBD2 (5 bases each). Sequenced sample: naive CD4+ T cells from blood. The sequence was collected from a human donor in good health. The chain's CDR3 is CSARVGARSAKNIQYF. CDR3 in DNA: TGCAGTGCTCGCGTCGGGGCCCGCTCAGCCAAAAACATTCAGTACTTC.